The source of this TCR beta chain is a study of patients and donors after allogeneic stem cell transplantation. This CDR3 contains 16 residues. V gave up 5 bases and J gave up 3 bases; unmatched junction bases: 8. In TCRdb, the RT-PCR reads were re-called with MiXCR into one record per CDR3 protein. The sample holds more than 850,000 distinct CDR3 sequences; over 15% are singletons and the top ten take around 6%. This clonotype has only a few counts. Sequenced material: blood, either unsorted or a sorted T cell fraction (not recorded which). The origin of this receptor is a human donor who was either an allogeneic HSCT recipient or a stem cell or donor lymphocyte infusion donor (not recorded which). It is not recorded whose cells these are; they may come from a transplant donor. The chain couples TRBV12-3 or TRBV12-4 to TRBJ2-3; 10 positions match TRBD1. CDR3 in amino acids: CASSPWTGGPTDTQYF. Written as DNA, the CDR3 is TGTGCCAGCAGTCCTTGGACAGGGGGTCCAACAGATACGCAGTATTTT.